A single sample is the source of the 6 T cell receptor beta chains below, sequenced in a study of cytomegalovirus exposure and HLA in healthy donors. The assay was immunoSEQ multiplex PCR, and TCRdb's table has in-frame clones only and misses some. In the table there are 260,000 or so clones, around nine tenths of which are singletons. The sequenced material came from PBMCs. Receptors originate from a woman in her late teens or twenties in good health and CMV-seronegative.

CDR3 in DNA: TGTGCCAGCAGCGTATTCGGAGAGCCCGGGGAGCTGTTTTTT. Residues: CASSVFGEPGELFF. The chain employs TRBV9 and TRBJ2-2; D is unclear. CDR1 and CDR2 (germline): SGDLS, YYNGEE. This CDR3 is built from 14 residues. The V gene lost 1 base and the J gene lost 6 bases, with 10 bases spanning the gap. Full variable domain (missing parts from reference TRBV9 and TRBJ2-2): DSGVTQTPKHLITATGQRVTLRCSPRSGDLSVYWYQQSLDQGLQFLIQYYNGEERAKGNILERFSAQQFPDLHSELNLSSLELGDSALYFCASSVFGEPGELFFGEGSRLTVL.

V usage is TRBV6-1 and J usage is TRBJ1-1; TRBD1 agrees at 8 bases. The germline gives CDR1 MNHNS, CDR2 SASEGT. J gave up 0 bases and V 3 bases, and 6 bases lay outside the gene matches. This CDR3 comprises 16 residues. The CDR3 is CASSDRGLGVNTEAFF. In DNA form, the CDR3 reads TGTGCCAGCAGTGACAGGGGGCTGGGGGTGAACACTGAAGCTTTCTTT.

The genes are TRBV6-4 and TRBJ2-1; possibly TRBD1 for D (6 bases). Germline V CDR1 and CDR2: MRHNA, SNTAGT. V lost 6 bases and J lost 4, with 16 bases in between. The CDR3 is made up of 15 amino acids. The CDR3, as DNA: TGTGCCAGCAGGAGACAGGCCGATCAATACAATGAGCAGTTCTTC. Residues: CASRRQADQYNEQFF.

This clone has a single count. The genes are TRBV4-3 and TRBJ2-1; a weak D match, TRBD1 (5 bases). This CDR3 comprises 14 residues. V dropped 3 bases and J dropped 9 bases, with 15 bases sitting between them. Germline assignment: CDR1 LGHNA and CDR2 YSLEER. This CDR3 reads CASSHQAGLAEQFF. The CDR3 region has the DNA TGCGCCAGCAGCCATCAGGCAGGGTTGGCTGAGCAGTTCTTC.

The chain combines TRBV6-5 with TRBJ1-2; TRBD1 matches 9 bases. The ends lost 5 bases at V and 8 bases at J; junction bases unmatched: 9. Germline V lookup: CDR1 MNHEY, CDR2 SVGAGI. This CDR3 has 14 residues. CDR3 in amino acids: CASSSRDRVGGYTF. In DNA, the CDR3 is TGTGCCAGCAGTAGCAGGGACAGGGTCGGCGGCTACACCTTC.

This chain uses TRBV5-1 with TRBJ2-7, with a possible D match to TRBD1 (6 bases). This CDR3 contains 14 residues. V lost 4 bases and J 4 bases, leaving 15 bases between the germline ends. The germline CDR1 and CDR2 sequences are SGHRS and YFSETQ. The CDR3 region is CASSIQTGTYEQYF. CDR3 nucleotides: TGCGCCAGCAGCATCCAGACAGGAACTTACGAGCAGTACTTC. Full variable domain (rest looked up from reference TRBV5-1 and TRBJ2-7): KAGVTQTPRYLIKTRGQQVTLSCSPISGHRSVSWYQQTPGQGLQFLFEYFSETQRNKGNFPGRFSGRQFSNSRSEMNVSTLELGDSALYLCASSIQTGTYEQYFGPGTRLTVT.